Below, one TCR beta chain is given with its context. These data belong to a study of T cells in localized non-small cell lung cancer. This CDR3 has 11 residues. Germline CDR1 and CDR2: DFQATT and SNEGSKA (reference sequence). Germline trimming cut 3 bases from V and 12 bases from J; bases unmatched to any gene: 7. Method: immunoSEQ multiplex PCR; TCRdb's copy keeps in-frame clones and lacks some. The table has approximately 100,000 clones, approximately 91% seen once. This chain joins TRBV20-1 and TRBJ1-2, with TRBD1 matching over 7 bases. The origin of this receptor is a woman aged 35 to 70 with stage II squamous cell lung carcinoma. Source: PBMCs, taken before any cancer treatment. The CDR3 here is CSASRTGSHTF. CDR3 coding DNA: TGCAGTGCTAGTAGGACAGGTTCGCACACCTTC.